These 8 T cell receptor beta chains came from one sample sequenced in a study of T cells after yellow fever vaccination (dated by TCRdb to between 2018 and 2021). Receptor amplification or capture employed 5' RACE. The reads were generated on an Illumina HiSeq 2500. Through fastp at Q25 and MiXCR, TCRdb rebuilt clones from the public reads, retaining in-frame beta chains. Rows matching on CDR3 protein sequence are summarized as one entry with the most common DNA and genes. The sample records about 120,000 distinct CDR3 sequences, 6.5% to 9% of which are singletons. The ten largest clones represent 25% of the sample. Read against the paper, the sample's treatment or condition label means: live attenuated yellow fever vaccine strain. The specimen comprised CD8+ T cells sorted from PBMCs, sampled 45 days after the yellow fever booster vaccination. The receptors were sampled from a young man who received the YFV17D yellow fever vaccine.

The chain uses TRBV2 and TRBJ2-1; TRBD1 aligns across 8 bases. This CDR3 is 13 amino acids long. J was trimmed by 6 bases and V by 10 bases; bases with no gene match: 8. Germline CDR1 and CDR2: SNHLY and FYNNEI. The DNA of the CDR3 is TGTGCCATCGTAGGACAGGGAGGCAATGAGCAGTTCTTC. This encodes CAIVGQGGNEQFF.

This clonotype was seen repeatedly, ten times or more. The J gene is TRBJ2-1, the V gene TRBV28; D uncertain. The CDR3 extends over 13 amino acids. Germline V gene lookup returns CDR1 MDHEN and CDR2 SYDVKM. Between the trimmed V and J ends, which lost 5 bases and 7 bases, there was a span of 12 bases. CDR3 sequence: CASSILDPNEQFF. CDR3 in DNA: TGTGCCAGCAGTATCTTGGACCCTAATGAGCAGTTCTTC.

This clonotype showed up many times. The chain joins TRBV29-1 to TRBJ2-7; 7 positions agree with TRBD2. The V gene's germline CDR1 is SQVTM and CDR2 ANQGSEA. CDR3 length: 13 amino acids. After removal of 7 bases from V and 3 bases from J, the junction contained 9 bases not matched to a gene. The chain's CDR3 is CSALGGLNYEQYF. The CDR3 DNA reads as TGCAGCGCCCTGGGGGGACTAAACTACGAGCAGTACTTC.

This clonotype was seen ten or more times. The chain uses TRBV7-8 and TRBJ2-7; tentative D call: TRBD1 (6 bases). V lost 5 bases and J 0 bases, leaving 11 bases between the germline ends. This CDR3 is 14 amino acids long. Germline V gene lookup returns CDR1 SGHVS and CDR2 FQNEAQ. CDR3 loop: CASSQGGISYEQYF. CDR3 sequence (DNA): TGTGCCAGCAGCCAAGGGGGTATCTCCTACGAGCAGTACTTC.

In its sample, this clonotype was seen many times. The V gene is TRBV12-5, the J gene TRBJ2-2; possible D gene TRBD2, 5 bases. Between the trimmed V and J ends, which lost 3 bases and 3 bases, there was a span of 14 bases. The CDR3 is made up of 16 amino acids. Per the germline V gene, CDR1 is LGHNT and CDR2 is FRNRAP. The chain's CDR3 is CASGFFTGMDTGELFF. The CDR3 DNA sequence: TGTGCTAGTGGTTTCTTCACGGGGATGGACACCGGGGAGCTGTTTTTT.

The table lists this clonotype with many counts. The genes are TRBV7-8 and TRBJ2-1, with TRBD2 identical over 11 bases. The CDR3 totals 15 residues. The V and J ends lost 5 bases and 7 bases, in that order; junction bases with no gene match: 7. CDR1 is SGHVS, CDR2 FQNEAQ, per germline. The CDR3 protein is CASSPLAGVANEQFF. CDR3 DNA: TGTGCCAGCAGCCCACTAGCGGGAGTTGCTAATGAGCAGTTCTTC.

Points on this clonotype: One end of the junction varies from germline; a read error may be responsible. The chain is built from TRBV25-1 and TRBJ2-3, with D perhaps TRBD2 (9 bases). Germline lookup yields CDR1 MGHDK and CDR2 SYGVNS. This CDR3 region has 19 residues. As DNA, the CDR3 is TGTGTCAGCACCGGCACAGGGGGATCGCGGGAGGGCCAATTTGATACGCAGTATTTT. This codes for CVSTGTGGSREGQFDTQYF.

The chain recombines TRBV18 with TRBJ2-1; D gene ambiguous. There are 16 residues in the CDR3. Germline CDR1 is KGHSH and CDR2 is LQKENI. Trimming removed 3 bases at V and 8 bases at J, with 20 bases between. Here the CDR3 reads CASSPLDVSPWHEQFF. As DNA, the CDR3 is TGTGCCAGCTCACCTCTAGACGTGTCCCCCTGGCATGAGCAGTTCTTC. Using reference TRBV18 and TRBJ2-1 for the parts outside the CDR3, the full variable domain is NAGVMQNPRHLVRRRGQEARLRCSPMKGHSHVYWYRQLPEEGLKFMVYLQKENIIDESGMPKERFSAEFPKEGPSILRIQQVVRGDSAAYFCASSPLDVSPWHEQFFGPGTRLTVL.